The TCR beta chain under discussion was sequenced for a study of CD8 T cells in Susac syndrome. This clonotype appeared a few times. Antigen specificity is unknown. V lost 3 bases, J lost 4 bases, and 16 bases lay in between. This CDR3 comprises 15 residues. The germline gives CDR1 SGHDT, CDR2 YYEEEE. RNA was extracted with the RNeasy kit, and a quantity of roughly 0.5 to 1 ug was reverse transcribed using random hexamers. TCR beta CDR3 was amplified by immunoSEQ multiplex PCR. This amplification extended across 54 Vbeta and 13 Jbeta segments. TCRdb ran MiXCR on the immunoSEQ multiplex PCR reads and lists one entry per CDR3 protein. The sample has approximately 150,000 distinct CDR3 sequences; 75% to 90% are singletons. Study-level results: The relatively small number of individuals in the TCR sequencing and HLA analysis was acknowledged by the study.

Sequencing of TCR beta was performed on blood CD8+ T cells and on blood CD4+ T cells. This clonotype originated in a human donor with multiple sclerosis. The chain combines TRBV5-6 with TRBJ1-1; D might be TRBD1 (5 bases). Source material: CD8+ T cells from PBMCs. For the CDR3, the DNA is TGTGCCAGCAGCTCATGGATCCGGGGACCCACTGAAGCTTTCTTT. Translated, it gives CASSSWIRGPTEAFF. The full variable domain, completed using reference TRBV5-6 and TRBJ1-1, is DAGVTQSPTHLIKTRGQQVTLRCSPKSGHDTVSWYQQALGQGPQFIFQYYEEEERQRGNFPDRFSGHQFPNYSSELNVNALLLGDSALYLCASSSWIRGPTEAFFGQGTRLTVV.